The source of this T cell receptor (beta chain) is a study of T cell changes during pregnancy in multiple sclerosis. This clone is medium-sized (0.01 to 0.1%). After removal of 5 bases from V and 7 bases from J, the junction contained 10 bases not matched to a gene. Germline CDR1 is SEHNR and CDR2 is FQNEAQ (reference sequence). The CDR3 spans 15 residues. TCRdb's table, derived via immunoSEQ multiplex PCR, lists solely in-frame clones and lacks some. The sample carries about 40,000 clones, about 92% recorded once. The chain carries TRBV7-9 and TRBJ1-5; 8 bases are shared with TRBD1. This TCR came from a female donor with multiple sclerosis, enrolled in a pregnancy study. The sequencing here drew on CD8+ T cells from peripheral blood mononuclear cells, taken in the first trimester of pregnancy. CDR3 loop: CASSGTGPGTQPQHF. As DNA, the CDR3 is TGTGCCAGCAGCGGGACAGGACCGGGGACCCAGCCCCAGCATTTT.